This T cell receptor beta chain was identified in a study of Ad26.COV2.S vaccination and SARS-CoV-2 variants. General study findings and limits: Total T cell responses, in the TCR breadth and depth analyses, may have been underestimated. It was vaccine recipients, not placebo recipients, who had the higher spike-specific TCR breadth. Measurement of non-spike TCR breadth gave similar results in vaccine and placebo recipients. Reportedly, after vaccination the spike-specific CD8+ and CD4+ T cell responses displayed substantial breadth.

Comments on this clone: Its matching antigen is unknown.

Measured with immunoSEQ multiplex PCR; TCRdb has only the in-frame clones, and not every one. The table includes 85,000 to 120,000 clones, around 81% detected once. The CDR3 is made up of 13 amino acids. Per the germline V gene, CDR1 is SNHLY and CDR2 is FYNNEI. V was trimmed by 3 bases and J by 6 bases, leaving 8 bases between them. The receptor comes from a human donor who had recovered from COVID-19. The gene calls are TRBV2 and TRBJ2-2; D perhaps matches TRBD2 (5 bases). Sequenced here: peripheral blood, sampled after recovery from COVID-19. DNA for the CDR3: TGTGCCAGCAGTGAGATCGGGGCCGGGGAGCTGTTTTTT. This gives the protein CASSEIGAGELFF.